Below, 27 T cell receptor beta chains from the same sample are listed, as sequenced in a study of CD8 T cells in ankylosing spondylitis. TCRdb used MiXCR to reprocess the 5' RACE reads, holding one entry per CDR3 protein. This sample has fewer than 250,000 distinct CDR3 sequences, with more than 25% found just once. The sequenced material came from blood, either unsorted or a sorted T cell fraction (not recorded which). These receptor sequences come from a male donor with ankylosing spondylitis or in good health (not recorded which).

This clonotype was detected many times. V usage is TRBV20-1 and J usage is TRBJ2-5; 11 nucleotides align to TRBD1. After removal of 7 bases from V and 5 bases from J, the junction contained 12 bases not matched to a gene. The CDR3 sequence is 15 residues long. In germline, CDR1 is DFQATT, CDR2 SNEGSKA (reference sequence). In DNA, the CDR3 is TGCAGTGTTGACGGGACAGGGGGTAGTATGGAGACCCAGTACTTC. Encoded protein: CSVDGTGGSMETQYF.

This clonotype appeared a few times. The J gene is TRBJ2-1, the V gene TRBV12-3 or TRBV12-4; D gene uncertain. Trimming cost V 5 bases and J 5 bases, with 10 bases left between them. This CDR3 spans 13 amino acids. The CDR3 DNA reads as TGTGCCAGCAGTCCGATTTGGAACAATGAGCAGTTCTTC. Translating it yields CASSPIWNNEQFF.

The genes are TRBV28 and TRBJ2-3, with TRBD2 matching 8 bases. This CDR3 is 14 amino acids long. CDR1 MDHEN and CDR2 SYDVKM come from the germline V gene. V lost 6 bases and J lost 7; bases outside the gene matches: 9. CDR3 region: CASRLVAGGNTQYF. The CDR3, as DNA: TGTGCCAGCAGGCTAGTGGCGGGGGGTAATACGCAGTATTTT.

This CDR3 reads CASSRLRAPEQFF. The DNA for the CDR3 is TGTGCCAGCAGCCGACTTAGGGCGCCAGAGCAGTTCTTC. The chain employs TRBV3-1 and TRBJ2-1, with D unclear. V gave up 4 bases and J gave up 10 bases, with 14 bases separating them. The CDR3 runs to 13 residues. Germline V gene data show CDR1 as LGHDT and CDR2 as YNNKEL (reference sequence).

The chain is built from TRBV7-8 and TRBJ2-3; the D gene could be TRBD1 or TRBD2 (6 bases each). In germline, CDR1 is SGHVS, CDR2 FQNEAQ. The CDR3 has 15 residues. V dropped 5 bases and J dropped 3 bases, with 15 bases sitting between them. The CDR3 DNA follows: TGTGCCAGCAGCCTTTACAGGGAGGTAACAGATACGCAGTATTTT. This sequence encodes CASSLYREVTDTQYF.

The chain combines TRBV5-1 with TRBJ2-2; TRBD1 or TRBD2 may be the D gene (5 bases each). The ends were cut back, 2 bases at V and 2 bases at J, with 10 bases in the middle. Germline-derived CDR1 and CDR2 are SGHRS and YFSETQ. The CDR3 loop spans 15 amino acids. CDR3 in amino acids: CASSFRGGNTGELFF. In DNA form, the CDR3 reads TGCGCCAGCAGCTTCCGTGGGGGTAACACCGGGGAGCTGTTTTTT.

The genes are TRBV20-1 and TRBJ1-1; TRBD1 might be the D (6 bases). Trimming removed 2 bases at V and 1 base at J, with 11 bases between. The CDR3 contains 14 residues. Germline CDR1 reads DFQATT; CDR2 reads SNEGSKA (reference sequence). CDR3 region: CSARRGGENTEAFF. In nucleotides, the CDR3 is TGCAGTGCTAGACGAGGGGGGGAGAACACTGAAGCTTTCTTT.

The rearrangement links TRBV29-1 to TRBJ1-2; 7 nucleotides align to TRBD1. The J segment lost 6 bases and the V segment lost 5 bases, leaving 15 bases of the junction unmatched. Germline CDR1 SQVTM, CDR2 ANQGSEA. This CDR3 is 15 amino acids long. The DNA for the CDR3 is TGCAGCGTTATCCCGGCAGGGACAGAGGACAATGGCTACACCTTC. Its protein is CSVIPAGTEDNGYTF.

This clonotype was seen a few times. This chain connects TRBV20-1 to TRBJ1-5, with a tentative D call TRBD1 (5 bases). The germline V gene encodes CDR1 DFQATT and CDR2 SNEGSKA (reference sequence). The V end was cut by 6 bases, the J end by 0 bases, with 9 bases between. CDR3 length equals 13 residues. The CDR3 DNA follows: TGCAGTGCCTGGGACGGTAGCAATCAGCCCCAGCATTTT. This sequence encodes CSAWDGSNQPQHF.

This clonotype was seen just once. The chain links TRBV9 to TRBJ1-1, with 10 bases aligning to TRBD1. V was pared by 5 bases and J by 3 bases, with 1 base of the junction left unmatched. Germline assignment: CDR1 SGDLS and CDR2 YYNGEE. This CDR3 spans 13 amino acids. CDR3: CASRGTGDTEAFF. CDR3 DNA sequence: TGTGCCAGCAGAGGGACAGGGGACACTGAAGCTTTCTTT.

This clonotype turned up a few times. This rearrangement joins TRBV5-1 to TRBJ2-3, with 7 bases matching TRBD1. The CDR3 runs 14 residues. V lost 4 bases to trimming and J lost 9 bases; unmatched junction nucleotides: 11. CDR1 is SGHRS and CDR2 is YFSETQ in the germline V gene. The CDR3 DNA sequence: TGCGCCAGCAGCAGGGGACAGAGCAGAGGAACGCAGTATTTT. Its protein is CASSRGQSRGTQYF.

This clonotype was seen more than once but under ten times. CDR3 residues: CSAIGQVESRHNEQFF. For the CDR3, the DNA is TGCAGCGCTATCGGACAGGTCGAGTCACGCCACAATGAGCAGTTCTTC. This chain links TRBV29-1 with TRBJ2-1; 7 bases line up with TRBD1. Germline CDR1 reads SQVTM; CDR2 reads ANQGSEA. The CDR3 runs to 16 residues. Losses at the gene ends were 7 bases for V and 5 bases for J; bases not matched to a gene: 17.

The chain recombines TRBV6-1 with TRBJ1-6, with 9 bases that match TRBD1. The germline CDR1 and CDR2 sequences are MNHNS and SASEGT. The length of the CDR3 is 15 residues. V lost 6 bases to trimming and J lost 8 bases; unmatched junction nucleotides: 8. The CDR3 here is CASRPSGTGHSPLHF. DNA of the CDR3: TGTGCCAGCAGACCCTCTGGGACAGGGCATTCACCCCTCCACTTT.

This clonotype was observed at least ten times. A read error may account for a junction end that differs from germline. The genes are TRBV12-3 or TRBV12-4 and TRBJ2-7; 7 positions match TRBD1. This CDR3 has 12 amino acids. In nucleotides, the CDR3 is TGTGCCAGCAGTCAACAGGGGTACGAACAGTACTTC. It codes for CASSQQGYEQYF.

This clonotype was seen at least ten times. The CDR3 loop is CASSLSNSGFNEQFF. The CDR3 nucleotides read TGTGCCAGCAGCTTAAGTAATAGCGGGTTCAATGAGCAGTTCTTC. This chain links TRBV7-2 with TRBJ2-1; TRBD2 matches 7 bases. CDR1 and CDR2 (germline): SGHTA, FQGNSA. V gave up 2 bases and J gave up 6 bases; unmatched junction bases: 7. The CDR3 extends over 15 amino acids.

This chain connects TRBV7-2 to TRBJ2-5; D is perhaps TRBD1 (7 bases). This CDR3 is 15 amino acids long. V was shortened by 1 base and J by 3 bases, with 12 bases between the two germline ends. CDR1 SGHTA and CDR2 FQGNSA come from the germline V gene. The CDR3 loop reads CASSLGGRGEETQYF. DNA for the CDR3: TGTGCCAGCAGCTTAGGGGGCAGGGGGGAAGAGACCCAGTACTTC.

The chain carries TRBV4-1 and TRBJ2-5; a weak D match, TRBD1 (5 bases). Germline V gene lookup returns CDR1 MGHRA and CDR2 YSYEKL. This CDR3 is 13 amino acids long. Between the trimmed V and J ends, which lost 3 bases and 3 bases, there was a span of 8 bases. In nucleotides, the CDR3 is TGCGCCAGCAGCCAGACGACAGAAGAGACCCAGTACTTC. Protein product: CASSQTTEETQYF.

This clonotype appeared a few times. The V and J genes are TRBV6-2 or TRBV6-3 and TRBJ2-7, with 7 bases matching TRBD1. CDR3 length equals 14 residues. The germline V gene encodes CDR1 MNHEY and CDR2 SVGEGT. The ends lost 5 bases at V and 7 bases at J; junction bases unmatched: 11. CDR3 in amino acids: CASSTTTGLREQYF. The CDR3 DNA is TGTGCCAGCAGTACTACGACAGGGTTGAGAGAGCAGTACTTC.

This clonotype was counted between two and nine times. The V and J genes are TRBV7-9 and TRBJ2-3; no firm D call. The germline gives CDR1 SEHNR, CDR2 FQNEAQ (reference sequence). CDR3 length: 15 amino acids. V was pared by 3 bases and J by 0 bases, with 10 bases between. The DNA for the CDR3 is TGTGCCAGCAGCTTCGGTGGGTCAAGCACAGATACGCAGTATTTT. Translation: CASSFGGSSTDTQYF.

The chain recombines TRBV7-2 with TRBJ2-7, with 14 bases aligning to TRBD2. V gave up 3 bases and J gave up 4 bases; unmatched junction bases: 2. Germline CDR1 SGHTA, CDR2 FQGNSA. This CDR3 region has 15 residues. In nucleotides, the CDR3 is TGTGCCAGCAGCTTGGGACTAGCGGGGGCTTACGAGCAGTACTTC. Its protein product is CASSLGLAGAYEQYF.

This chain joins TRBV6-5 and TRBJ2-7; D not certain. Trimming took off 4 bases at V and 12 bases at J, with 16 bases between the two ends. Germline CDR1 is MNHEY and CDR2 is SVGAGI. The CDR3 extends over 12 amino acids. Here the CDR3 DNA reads TGTGCCAGCAGTTCCCGACCCGGACCCCCGTACTTC. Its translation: CASSSRPGPPYF.

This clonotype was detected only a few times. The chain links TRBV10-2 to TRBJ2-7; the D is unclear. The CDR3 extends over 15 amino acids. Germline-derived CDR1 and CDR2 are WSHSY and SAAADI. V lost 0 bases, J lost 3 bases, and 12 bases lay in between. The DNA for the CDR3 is TGCGCCAGCAGTGAGTCGCTCACGGAGAACTACGAGCAGTACTTC. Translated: CASSESLTENYEQYF.

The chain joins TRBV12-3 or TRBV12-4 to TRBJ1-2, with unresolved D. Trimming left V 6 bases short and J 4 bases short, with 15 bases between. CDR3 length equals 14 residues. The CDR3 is CASSPRWEVYGYTF. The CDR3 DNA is TGTGCCAGCAGCCCCAGGTGGGAAGTCTATGGCTACACCTTC.

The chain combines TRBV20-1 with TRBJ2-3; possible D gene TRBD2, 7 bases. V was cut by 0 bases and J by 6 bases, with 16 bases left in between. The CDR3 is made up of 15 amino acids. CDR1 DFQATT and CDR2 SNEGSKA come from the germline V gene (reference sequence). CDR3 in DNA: TGCAGTGCTAGAGATTGGGCAGGGGAGGGGGATACGCAGTATTTT. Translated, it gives CSARDWAGEGDTQYF.

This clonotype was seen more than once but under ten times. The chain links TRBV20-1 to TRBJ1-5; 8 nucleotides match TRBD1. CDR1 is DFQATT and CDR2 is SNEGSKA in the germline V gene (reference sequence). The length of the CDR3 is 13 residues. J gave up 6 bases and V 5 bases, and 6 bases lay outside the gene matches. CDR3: CSALDRGVQPQHF. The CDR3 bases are TGCAGTGCTCTTGACAGGGGAGTTCAGCCCCAGCATTTT.

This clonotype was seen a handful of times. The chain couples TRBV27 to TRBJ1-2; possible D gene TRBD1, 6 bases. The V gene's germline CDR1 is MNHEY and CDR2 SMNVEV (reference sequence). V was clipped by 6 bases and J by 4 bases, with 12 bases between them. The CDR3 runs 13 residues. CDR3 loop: CASRPGTSYGYTF. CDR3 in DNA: TGTGCCAGCAGGCCTGGGACAAGCTATGGCTACACCTTC.

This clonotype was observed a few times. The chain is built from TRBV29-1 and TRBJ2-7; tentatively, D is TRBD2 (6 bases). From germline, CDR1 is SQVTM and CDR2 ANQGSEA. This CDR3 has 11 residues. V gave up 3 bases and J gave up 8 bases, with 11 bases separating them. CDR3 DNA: TGCAGCGTTGAGGCGGGGCCAAAGCAGTACTTC. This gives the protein CSVEAGPKQYF.